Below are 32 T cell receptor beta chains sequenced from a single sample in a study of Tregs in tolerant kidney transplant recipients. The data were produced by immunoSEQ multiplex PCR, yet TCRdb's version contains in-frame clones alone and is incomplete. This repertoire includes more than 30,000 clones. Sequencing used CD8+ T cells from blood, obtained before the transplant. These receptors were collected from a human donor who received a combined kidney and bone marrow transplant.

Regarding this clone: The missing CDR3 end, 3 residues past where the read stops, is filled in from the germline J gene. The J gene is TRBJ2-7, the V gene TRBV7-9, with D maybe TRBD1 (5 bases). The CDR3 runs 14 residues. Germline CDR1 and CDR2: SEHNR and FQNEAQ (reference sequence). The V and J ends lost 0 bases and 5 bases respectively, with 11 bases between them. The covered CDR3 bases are TGTGCCAGCAGCTTAGCGGGGCTCGCCCACGAG. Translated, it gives CASSLAGLAHE. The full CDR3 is CASSLAGLAHEQYF.

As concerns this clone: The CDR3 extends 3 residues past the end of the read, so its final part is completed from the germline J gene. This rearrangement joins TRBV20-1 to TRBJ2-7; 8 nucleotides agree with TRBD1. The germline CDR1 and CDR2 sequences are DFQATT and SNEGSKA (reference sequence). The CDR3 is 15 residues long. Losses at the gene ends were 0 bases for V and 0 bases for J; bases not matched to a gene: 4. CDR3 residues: CSARDMTGDSYEQYF. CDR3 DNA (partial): TGCAGTGCTAGAGATATGACAGGGGACTCCTACGAG.

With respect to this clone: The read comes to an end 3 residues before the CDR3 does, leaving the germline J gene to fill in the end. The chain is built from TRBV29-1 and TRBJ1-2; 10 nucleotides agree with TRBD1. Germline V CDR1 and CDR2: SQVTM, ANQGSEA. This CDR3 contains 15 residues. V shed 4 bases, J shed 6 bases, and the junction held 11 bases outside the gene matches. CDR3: CSVAPGTGEGHGYTF. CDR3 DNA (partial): TGCAGCGTTGCCCCCGGGACAGGGGAGGGGCATGGC.

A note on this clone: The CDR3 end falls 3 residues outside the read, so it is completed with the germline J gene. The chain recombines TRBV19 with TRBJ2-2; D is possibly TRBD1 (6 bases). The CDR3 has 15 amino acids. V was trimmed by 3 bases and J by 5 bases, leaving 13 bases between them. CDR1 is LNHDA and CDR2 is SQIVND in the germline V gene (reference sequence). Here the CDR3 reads CASSIPPQGTGELFF. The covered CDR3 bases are TGTGCCAGTAGTATTCCTCCACAGGGTACCGGGGAG.

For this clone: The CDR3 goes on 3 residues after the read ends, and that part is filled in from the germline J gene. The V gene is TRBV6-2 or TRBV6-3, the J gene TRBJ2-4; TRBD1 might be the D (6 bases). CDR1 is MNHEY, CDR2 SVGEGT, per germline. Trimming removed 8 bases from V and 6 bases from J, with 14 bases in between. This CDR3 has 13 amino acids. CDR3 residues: CASEPWGRNIQYF. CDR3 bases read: TGTGCCAGCGAACCATGGGGGCGAAACATT.

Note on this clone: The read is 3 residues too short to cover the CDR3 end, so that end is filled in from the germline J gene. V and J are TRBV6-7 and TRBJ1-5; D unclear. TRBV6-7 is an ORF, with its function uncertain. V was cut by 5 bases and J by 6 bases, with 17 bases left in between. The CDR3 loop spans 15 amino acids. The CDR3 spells CASSPGEGLAQPQHF. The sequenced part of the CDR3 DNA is TGTGCCAGCAGTCCCGGGGAGGGATTGGCTCAGCCC.

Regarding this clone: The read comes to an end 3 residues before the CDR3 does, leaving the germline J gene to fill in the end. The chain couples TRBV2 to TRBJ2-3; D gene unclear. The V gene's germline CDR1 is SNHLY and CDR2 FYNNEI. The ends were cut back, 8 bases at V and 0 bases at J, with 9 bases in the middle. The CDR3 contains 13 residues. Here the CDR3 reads CASWAQSTDTQYF. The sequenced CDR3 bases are TGTGCCAGCTGGGCGCAGAGCACAGATACG.

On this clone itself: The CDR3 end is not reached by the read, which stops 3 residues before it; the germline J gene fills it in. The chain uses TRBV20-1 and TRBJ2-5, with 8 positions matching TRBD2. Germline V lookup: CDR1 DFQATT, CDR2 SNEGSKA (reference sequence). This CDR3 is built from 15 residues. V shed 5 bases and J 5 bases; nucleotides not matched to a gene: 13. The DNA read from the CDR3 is TGCAGTGCTTCCCAAACCCGGACTAGCTGGGAGACC. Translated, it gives CSASQTRTSWET. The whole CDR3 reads CSASQTRTSWETQYF.

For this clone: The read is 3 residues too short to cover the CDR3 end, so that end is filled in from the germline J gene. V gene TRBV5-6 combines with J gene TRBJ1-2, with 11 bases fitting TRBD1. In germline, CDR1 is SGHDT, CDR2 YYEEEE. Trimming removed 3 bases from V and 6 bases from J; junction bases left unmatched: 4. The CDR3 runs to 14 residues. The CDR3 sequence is CASSYGQGAHGYTF. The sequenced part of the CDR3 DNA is TGTGCCAGCAGCTACGGACAGGGGGCACATGGC.

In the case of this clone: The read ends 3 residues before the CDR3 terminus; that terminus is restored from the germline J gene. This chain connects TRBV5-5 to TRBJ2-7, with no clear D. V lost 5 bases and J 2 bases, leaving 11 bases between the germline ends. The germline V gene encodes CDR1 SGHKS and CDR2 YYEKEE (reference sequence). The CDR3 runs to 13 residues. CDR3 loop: CASRPMSAYEQYF. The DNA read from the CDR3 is TGTGCCAGCAGGCCTATGAGCGCCTACGAG.

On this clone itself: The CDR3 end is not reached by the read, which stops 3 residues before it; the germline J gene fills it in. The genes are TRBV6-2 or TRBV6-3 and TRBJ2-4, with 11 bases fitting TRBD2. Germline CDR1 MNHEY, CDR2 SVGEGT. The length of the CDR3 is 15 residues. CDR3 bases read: TGTGCCAGCAGTTACGGGACTAGCGGTTCTCAGCAT. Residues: CASSYGTSGSQH. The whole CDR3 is CASSYGTSGSQHQYF.

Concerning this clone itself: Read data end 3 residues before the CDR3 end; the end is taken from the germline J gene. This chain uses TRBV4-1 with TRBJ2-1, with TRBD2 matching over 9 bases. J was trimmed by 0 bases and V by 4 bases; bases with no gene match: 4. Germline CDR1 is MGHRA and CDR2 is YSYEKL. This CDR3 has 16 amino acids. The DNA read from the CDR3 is TGCGCCAGCAGCCCGACTAGCGGAACCTCCTACAATGAG. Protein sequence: CASSPTSGTSYNE. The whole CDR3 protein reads CASSPTSGTSYNEQFF.

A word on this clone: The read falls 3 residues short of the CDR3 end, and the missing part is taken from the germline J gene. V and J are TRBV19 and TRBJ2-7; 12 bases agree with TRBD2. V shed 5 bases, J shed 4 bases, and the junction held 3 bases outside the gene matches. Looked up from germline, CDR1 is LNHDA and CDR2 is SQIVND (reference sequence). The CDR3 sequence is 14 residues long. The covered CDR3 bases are TGTGCCAGTAGTTCGACTAGCGGGAGTTACGAG. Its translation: CASSSTSGSYE. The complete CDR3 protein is CASSSTSGSYEQYF.

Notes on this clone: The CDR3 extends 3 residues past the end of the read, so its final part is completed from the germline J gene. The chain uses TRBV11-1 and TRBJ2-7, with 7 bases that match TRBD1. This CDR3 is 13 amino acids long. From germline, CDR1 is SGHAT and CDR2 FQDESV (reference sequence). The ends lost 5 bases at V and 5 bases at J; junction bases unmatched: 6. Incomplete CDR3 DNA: TGTGCCAGCAGCCACGGACAGGTCAACGAG. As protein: CASSHGQVNE. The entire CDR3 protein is CASSHGQVNEQYF.

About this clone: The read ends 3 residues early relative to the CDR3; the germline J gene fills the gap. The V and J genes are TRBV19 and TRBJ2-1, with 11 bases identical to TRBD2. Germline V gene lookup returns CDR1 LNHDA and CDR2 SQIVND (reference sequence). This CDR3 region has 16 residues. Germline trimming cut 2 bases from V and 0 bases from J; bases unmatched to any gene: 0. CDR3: CASSITSGSSYNEQFF. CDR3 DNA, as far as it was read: TGTGCCAGTAGTATAACTAGCGGGAGCTCCTACAATGAG.

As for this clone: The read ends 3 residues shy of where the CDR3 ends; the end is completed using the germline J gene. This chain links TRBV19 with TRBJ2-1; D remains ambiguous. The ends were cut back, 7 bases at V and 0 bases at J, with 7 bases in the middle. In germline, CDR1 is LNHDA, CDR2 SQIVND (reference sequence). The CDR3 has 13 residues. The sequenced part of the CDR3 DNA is TGTGCCAGTACTTCCAGCTCCTACAATGAG. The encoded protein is CASTSSSYNE. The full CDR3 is CASTSSSYNEQFF.

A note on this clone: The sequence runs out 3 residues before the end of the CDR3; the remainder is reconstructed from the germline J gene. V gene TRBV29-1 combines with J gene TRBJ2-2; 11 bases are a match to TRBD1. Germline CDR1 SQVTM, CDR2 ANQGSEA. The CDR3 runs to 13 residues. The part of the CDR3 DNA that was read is TGCACCGGACAGGGGGCGAGCACCGGGGAG. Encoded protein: CTGQGASTGE. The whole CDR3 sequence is CTGQGASTGELFF.

CDR3 in amino acids: CASTEREGLTGELFF. CDR3 DNA, as far as it was read: TGTGCCAGTACTGAGCGGGAGGGCCTCACCGGGGAG. The J gene is TRBJ2-2, the V gene TRBV19; TRBD2 agrees at 10 bases. The read gets to within 3 residues of the CDR3 end, and the germline J gene fills in the rest. V shed 7 bases, J shed 4 bases, and the junction held 6 bases outside the gene matches. CDR1 is LNHDA and CDR2 is SQIVND in the germline V gene (reference sequence). The length of the CDR3 is 15 residues.

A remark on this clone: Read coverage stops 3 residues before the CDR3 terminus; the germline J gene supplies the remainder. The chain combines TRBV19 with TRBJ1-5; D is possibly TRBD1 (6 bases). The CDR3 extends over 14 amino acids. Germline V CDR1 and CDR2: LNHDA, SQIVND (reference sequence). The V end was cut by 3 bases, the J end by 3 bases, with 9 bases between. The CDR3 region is CASSIGQFNQPQHF. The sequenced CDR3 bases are TGTGCCAGTAGTATTGGACAGTTCAATCAGCCC.

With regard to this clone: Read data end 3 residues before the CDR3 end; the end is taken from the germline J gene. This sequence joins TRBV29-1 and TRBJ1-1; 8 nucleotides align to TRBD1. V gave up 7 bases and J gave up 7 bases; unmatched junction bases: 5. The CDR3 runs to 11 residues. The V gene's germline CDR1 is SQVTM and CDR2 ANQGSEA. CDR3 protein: CSGRTGFEAFF. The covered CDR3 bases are TGCAGCGGTAGGACAGGGTTTGAA.

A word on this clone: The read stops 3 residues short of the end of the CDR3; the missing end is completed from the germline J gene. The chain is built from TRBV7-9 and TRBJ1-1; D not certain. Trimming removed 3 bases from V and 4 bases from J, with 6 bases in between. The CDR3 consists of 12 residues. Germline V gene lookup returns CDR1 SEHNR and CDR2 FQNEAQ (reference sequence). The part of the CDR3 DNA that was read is TGTGCCAGCAGCTTGGCAGGCACTGAA. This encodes CASSLAGTE. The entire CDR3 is CASSLAGTEAFF. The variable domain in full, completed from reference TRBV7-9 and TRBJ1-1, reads DTGVSQNPRHKITKRGQNVTFRCDPISEHNRLYWYRQTLGQGPEFLTYFQNEAQLEKSRLLSDRFSAERPKGSFSTLEIQRTEQGDSAMYLCASSLAGTEAFFGQGTRLTVV.

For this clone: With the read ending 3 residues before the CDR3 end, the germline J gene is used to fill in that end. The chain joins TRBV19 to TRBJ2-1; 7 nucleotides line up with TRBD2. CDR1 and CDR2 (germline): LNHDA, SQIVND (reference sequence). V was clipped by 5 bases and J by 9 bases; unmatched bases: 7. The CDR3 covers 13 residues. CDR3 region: CASSWRECFEQFF. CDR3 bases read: TGTGCCAGTAGTTGGCGGGAGTGCTTTGAG.

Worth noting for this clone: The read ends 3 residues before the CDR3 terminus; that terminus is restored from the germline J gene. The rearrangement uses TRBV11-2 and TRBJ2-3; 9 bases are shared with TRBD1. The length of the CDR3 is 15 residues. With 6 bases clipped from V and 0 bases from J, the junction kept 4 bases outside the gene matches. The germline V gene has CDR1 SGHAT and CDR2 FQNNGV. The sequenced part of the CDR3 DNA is TGTGCCAGCAGTGAAGGGACAGGGAGCACAGATACG. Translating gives CASSEGTGSTDT. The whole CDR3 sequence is CASSEGTGSTDTQYF.

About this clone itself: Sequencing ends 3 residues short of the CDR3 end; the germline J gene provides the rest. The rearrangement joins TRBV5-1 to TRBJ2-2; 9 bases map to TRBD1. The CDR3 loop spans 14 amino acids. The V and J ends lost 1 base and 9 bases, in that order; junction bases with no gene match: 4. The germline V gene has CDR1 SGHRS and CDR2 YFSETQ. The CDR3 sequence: CASSLTGGNRELFF. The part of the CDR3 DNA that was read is TGCGCCAGCAGCTTGACAGGGGGCAACCGGGAG.

The chain's CDR3 is CASNYGQGYRQPQHF. The sequenced part of the CDR3 DNA is TGTGCCAGCAATTACGGACAGGGGTATCGTCAGCCC. The chain is built from TRBV28 and TRBJ1-5; 9 bases are shared with TRBD1. Read data end 3 residues before the CDR3 end; the end is taken from the germline J gene. With 7 bases clipped from V and 6 bases from J, the junction kept 10 bases outside the gene matches. Per the germline V gene, CDR1 is MDHEN and CDR2 is SYDVKM. The CDR3 has 15 residues.

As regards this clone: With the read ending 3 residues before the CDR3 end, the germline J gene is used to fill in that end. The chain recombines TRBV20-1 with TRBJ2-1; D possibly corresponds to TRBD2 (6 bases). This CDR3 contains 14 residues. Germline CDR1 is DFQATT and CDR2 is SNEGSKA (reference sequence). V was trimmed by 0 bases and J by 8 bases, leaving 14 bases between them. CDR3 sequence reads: CSARDGLAMDEQFF. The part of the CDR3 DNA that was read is TGCAGTGCTAGAGATGGGCTAGCGATGGATGAG.

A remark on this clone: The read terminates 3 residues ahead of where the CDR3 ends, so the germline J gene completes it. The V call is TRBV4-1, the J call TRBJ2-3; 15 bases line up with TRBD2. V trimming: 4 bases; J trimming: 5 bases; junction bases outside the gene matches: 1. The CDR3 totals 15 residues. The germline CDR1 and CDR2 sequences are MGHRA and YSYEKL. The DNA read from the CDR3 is TGCGCCAGCAGCCGGGGACTAGCGGGAGGAGATACG. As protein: CASSRGLAGGDT. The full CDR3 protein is CASSRGLAGGDTQYF.

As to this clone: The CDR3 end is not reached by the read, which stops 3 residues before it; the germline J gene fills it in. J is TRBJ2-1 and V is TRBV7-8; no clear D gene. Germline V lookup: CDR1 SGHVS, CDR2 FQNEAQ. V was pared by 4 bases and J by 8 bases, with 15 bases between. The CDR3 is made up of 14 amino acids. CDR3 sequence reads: CASSSLTLPDEQFF. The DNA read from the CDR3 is TGTGCCAGCAGCTCCCTGACACTCCCGGATGAG. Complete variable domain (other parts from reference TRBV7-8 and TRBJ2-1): GAGVSQSPRYKVAKRGQDVALRCDPISGHVSLFWYQQALGQGPEFLTYFQNEAQLDKSGLPSDRFFAERPEGSVSTLKIQRTQQEDSAVYLCASSSLTLPDEQFFGPGTRLTVL.

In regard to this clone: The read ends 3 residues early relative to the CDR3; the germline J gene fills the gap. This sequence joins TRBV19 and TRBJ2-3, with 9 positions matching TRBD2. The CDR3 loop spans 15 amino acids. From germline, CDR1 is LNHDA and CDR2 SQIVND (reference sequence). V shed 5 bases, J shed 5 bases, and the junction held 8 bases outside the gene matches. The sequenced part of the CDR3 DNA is TGTGCCAGTAGTCCGTTAGCGGGAGTGAGAGATACG. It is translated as CASSPLAGVRDT. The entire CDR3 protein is CASSPLAGVRDTQYF.

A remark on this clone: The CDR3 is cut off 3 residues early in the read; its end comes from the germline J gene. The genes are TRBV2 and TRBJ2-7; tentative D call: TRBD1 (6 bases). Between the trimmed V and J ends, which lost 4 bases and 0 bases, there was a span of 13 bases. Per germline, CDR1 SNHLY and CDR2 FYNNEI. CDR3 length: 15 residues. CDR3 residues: CASSGGTTSSYEQYF. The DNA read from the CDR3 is TGTGCCAGCAGTGGGGGGACAACCAGCTCCTACGAG.

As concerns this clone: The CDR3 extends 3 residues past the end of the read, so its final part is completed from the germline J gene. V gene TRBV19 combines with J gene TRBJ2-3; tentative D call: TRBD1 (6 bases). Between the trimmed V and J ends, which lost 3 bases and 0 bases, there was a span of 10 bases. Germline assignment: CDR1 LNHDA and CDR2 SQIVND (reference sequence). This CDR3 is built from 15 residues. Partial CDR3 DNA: TGTGCCAGTAGTATCGGGACAACTAGCACAGATACG. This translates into CASSIGTTSTDT. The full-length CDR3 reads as CASSIGTTSTDTQYF.

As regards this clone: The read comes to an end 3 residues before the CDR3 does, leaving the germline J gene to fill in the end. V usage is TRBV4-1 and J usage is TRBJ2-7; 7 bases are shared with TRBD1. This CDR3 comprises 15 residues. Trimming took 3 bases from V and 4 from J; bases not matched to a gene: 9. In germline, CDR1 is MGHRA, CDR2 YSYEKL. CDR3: CASSQSRTGLYEQYF. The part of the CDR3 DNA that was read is TGCGCCAGCAGCCAGAGCAGGACAGGACTTTACGAG.